This T cell receptor beta chain appears in the sequencing data of a study of regulatory T cells in long-lasting Graves disease. V lost 3 bases and J lost 2; bases outside the gene matches: 8. CDR1 is LNHDA, CDR2 SQIVND, per germline (reference sequence). CDR3 size: 16 residues. The time point: newly diagnosed GD, antithyroid drugs for less than 3 months. Extracted PBMC RNA gave rise to the TCR library. The TCR beta library used iRepertoire HTBI primers with Arm-PCR amplification of CDR3. TCRdb processed the multiplex PCR reads anew with MiXCR; each CDR3 protein has one entry. The sample consists of about 330,000 distinct CDR3 sequences, about a sixth of them appearing once. These data are also associated with another study on T cells in Graves' hyperthyroidism and ophthalmopathy.

The TCR sequence derives from a young woman with Graves disease. The input for sequencing was peripheral blood mononuclear cells (PBMCs), taken at new diagnosis, from a patient treated with antithyroid drugs. This chain joins TRBV19 and TRBJ2-5; TRBD2 matches at 8 bases. The CDR3 bases are TGTGCCAGTAGTATCCTCCGGACTAGCAGACAAGAGACCCAGTACTTC. Its protein product is CASSILRTSRQETQYF.